A single sample is the source of the 9 T cell receptor beta chains below, sequenced in a study of Graves' ophthalmopathy and Graves' hyperthyroidism. RNA served as the template for amplifying TCR beta CDR3 regions. A first-round RT-PCR used HTBI primers, followed by a second-round multiplex PCR. TCRdb re-called the multiplex PCR reads through MiXCR, storing one row per CDR3 protein. The top ten clones hold 40% to 55% of a sample with 230,000 or so distinct CDR3 sequences, 45% of them seen once. Sequencing input: peripheral blood. The receptors stem from an adult man with Graves' ophthalmopathy.

This clonotype was picked up one time. It may be a read error: a sequence one base away is much more abundant. The genes are TRBV2 and TRBJ2-5; 7 nucleotides line up with TRBD1. The germline V gene encodes CDR1 SNHLY and CDR2 FYNNEI. The CDR3 runs 14 residues. V dropped 6 bases and J dropped 5; count of bases not matched to a gene: 9. The DNA of the CDR3 is TGTGCCAGCAGCCACCGACAGGGTTTGGAGACCCAGTACTTC. This sequence encodes CASSHRQGLETQYF.

There are a few counts of this clonotype. For the CDR3, the DNA is TGTGCCAGCAGCTTGGGACCGGGACTAGCGTCGAACACCGGGGAGCTGTTTTTT. Its protein is CASSLGPGLASNTGELFF. The J gene is TRBJ2-2, the V gene TRBV7-2, with 10 bases fitting TRBD2. V gave up 3 bases and J gave up 0 bases; unmatched junction bases: 7. The CDR3 is 18 residues long. Per germline, CDR1 SGHTA and CDR2 FQGNSA.

This clonotype was detected only once. The chain recombines TRBV7-2 with TRBJ1-2; D gene uncertain. V lost 8 bases to trimming and J lost 2 bases, with 9 bases between them. The CDR3 is 12 residues long. CDR1 SGHTA and CDR2 FQGNSA come from the germline V gene. The CDR3 sequence: CASSTTNYGYTF. CDR3 coding DNA: TGTGCCAGCTCAACAACCAACTATGGCTACACCTTC.

This clonotype was counted between two and nine times. V is TRBV28 and J is TRBJ1-1, with no clear D. Germline values: CDR1 MDHEN, CDR2 SYDVKM. V shed 1 base and J shed 3 bases, with 9 bases lying between them. The CDR3 has 14 amino acids. CDR3 coding DNA: TGTGCCAGCAGTTTATTGGGGATATACACTGAAGCTTTCTTT. Translated, it gives CASSLLGIYTEAFF.

V is TRBV5-6 and J is TRBJ1-3; 7 bases map to TRBD1. V lost 6 bases and J lost 4; bases outside the gene matches: 7. The CDR3 runs 14 residues. Germline values: CDR1 SGHDT, CDR2 YYEEEE. The CDR3 sequence is CASNPGTEGNTIYF. CDR3 coding DNA: TGTGCCAGCAACCCCGGGACAGAAGGAAACACCATATATTTT.

V usage is TRBV2 and J usage is TRBJ1-2, with 8 bases identical to TRBD1. The germline gives CDR1 SNHLY, CDR2 FYNNEI. There are 14 residues in the CDR3. Trimming at V came to 8 bases and at J to 2 bases, leaving 7 bases not matched to a gene. The CDR3 nucleotides read TGTGCCAGCTGGAAGGACAGGGCGAACTATGGCTACACCTTC. Translation: CASWKDRANYGYTF. The variable domain in full, completed from reference TRBV2 and TRBJ1-2, reads EPEVTQTPSHQVTQMGQEVILRCVPISNHLYFYWYRQILGQKVEFLVSFYNNEISEKSEIFDDQFSVERPDGSNFTLKIRSTKLEDSAMYFCASWKDRANYGYTFGSGTRLTVV.

There are a few counts of this clonotype. The chain has TRBV12-3 or TRBV12-4 and TRBJ2-7; a possible D gene is TRBD1 (6 bases). V was clipped by 7 bases and J by 2 bases, with 12 bases between them. This CDR3 is built from 13 residues. The CDR3 loop is CASTTDRTYEQYF. DNA of the CDR3: TGTGCCAGCACTACCGACAGGACCTACGAGCAGTACTTC.

This clonotype occurred a few times. The gene calls are TRBV7-3 and TRBJ2-5; possibly TRBD1 for D (6 bases). Germline V gives CDR1 SGHTA, CDR2 FQGTGA. V dropped 5 bases and J dropped 4 bases, with 11 bases sitting between them. The CDR3 has 13 amino acids. The CDR3 spells CASSPPDRETQYF. The DNA of the CDR3 is TGTGCCAGCAGCCCGCCGGACAGAGAGACCCAGTACTTC.

V gene TRBV29-1 combines with J gene TRBJ1-4, with D perhaps TRBD1 (5 bases). This CDR3 region has 12 residues. CDR1 and CDR2 from the germline V gene are SQVTM and ANQGSEA. The V end was cut by 4 bases, the J end by 8 bases, with 11 bases between. The CDR3 region has the DNA TGCAGCGTTGGGGGCCTTGGGGAAAAACTGTTTTTT. Translation: CSVGGLGEKLFF. Variable domain in full (rest from reference TRBV29-1 and TRBJ1-4): SAVISQKPSRDICQRGTSLTIQCQVDSQVTMMFWYRQQPGQSLTLIATANQGSEATYESGFVIDKFPISRPNLTFSTLTVSNMSPEDSSIYLCSVGGLGEKLFFGSGTQLSVL.